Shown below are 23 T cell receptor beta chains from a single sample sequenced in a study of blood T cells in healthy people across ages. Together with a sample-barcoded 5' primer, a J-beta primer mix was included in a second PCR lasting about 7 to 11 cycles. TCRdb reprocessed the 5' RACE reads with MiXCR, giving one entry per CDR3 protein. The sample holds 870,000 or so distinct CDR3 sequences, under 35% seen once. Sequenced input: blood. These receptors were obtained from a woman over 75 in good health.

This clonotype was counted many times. CDR3 protein: CASPQGPSSYNSPLHF. The CDR3 region has the DNA TGTGCCTCTCCACAGGGGCCCAGCTCCTATAATTCACCCCTCCACTTT. The chain combines TRBV30 with TRBJ1-6, with 7 bases that match TRBD1. The CDR3 is 16 residues long. Germline V gene data show CDR1 as GTSNPN and CDR2 as SVGIG (reference sequence). Trimming removed 7 bases from V and 0 bases from J; junction bases left unmatched: 9.

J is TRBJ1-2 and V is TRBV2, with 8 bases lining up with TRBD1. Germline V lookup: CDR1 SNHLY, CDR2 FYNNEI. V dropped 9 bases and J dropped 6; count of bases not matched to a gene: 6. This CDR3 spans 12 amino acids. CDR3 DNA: TGTGCCAGAGGTGGACAGGGCCATGGCTACACCTTC. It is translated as CARGGQGHGYTF.

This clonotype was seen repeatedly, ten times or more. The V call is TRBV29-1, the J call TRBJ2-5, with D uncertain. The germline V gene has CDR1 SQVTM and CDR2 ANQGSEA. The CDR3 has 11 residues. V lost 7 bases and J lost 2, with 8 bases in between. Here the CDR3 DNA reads TGCAGCGCTGTTAGACAAGAGACCCAGTACTTC. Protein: CSAVRQETQYF.

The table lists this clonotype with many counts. The CDR3 here is CASSWASRETQYF. The CDR3, as DNA: TGTGCCAGCAGTTGGGCTAGCCGGGAGACCCAGTACTTC. The rearrangement uses TRBV27 and TRBJ2-7; D is possibly TRBD2 (5 bases). Matching the DNA end better, TRBJ2-5 makes the J call doubtful. Germline V gene lookup returns CDR1 MNHEY and CDR2 SMNVEV (reference sequence). There are 13 residues in the CDR3.

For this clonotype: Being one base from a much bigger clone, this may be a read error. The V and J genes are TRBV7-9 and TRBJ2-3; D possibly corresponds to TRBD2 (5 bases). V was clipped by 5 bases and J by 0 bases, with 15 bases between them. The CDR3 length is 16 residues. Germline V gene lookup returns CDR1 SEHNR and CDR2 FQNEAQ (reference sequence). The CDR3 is CASSMLWGASTDTQYF. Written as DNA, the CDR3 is TGTGCCAGCAGCATGCTTTGGGGAGCTAGCACAGATACGCAGTATTTT.

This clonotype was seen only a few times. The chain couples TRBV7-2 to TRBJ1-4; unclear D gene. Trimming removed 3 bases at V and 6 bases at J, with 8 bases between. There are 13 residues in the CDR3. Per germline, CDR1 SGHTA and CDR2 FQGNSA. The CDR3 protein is CASSLRWDEKLFF. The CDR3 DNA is TGTGCCAGCAGCTTGAGGTGGGATGAAAAACTGTTTTTT. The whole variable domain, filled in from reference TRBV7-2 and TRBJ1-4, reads GAGVSQSPSNKVTEKGKDVELRCDPISGHTALYWYRQSLGQGLEFLIYFQGNSAPDKSGLPSDRFSAERTGGSVSTLTIQRTQQEDSAVYLCASSLRWDEKLFFGSGTQLSVL.

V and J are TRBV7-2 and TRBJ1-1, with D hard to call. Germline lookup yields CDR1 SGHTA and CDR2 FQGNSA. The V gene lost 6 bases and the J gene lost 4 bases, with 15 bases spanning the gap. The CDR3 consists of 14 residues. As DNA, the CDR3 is TGTGCCAGCAGGTTAACCGGAGTGGGCACTGAAGCTTTCTTT. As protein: CASRLTGVGTEAFF.

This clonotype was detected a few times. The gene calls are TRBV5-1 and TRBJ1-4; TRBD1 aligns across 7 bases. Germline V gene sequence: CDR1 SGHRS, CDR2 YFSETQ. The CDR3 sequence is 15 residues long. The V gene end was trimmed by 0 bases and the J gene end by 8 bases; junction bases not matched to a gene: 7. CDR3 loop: CASSLEQGFGEKLFF. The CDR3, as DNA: TGCGCCAGCAGCTTGGAACAGGGGTTTGGGGAAAAACTGTTTTTT.

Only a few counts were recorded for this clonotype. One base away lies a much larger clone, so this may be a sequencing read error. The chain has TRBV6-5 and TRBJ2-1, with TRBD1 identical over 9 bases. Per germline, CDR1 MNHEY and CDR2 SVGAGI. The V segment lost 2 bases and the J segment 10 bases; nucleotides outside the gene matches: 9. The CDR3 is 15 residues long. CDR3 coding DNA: TGTGCCAGCAGTTACAGGGGACAGGGCTTTTACGAGCAGTTCTTC. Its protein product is CASSYRGQGFYEQFF.

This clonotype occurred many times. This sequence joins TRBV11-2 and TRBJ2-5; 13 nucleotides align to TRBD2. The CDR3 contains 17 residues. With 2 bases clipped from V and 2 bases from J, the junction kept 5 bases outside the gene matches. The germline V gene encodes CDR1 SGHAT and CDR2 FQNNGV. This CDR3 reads CASSLRLAGGYQETQYF. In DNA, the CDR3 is TGTGCCAGCAGCTTAAGACTAGCGGGGGGCTATCAAGAGACCCAGTACTTC.

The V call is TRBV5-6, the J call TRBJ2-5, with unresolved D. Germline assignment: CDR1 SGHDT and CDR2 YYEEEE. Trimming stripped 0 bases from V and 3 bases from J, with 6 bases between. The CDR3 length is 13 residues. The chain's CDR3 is CASSLELKETQYF. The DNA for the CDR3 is TGTGCCAGCAGCTTGGAACTAAAAGAGACCCAGTACTTC.

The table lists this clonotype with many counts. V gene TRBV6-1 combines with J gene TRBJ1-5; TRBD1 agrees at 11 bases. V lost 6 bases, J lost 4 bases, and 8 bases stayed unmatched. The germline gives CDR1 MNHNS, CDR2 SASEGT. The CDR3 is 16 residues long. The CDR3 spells CASRPSGTGGNQPQHF. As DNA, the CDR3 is TGTGCCAGCAGGCCCTCCGGGACAGGGGGAAATCAGCCCCAGCATTTT.

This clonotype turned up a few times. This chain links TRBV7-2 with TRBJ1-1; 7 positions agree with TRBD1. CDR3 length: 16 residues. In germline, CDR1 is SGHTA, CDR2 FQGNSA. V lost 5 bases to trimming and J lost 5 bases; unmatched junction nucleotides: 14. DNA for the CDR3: TGTGCCAGCAGCCCATGGGCGGCAGGGGGTCAGACTGAAGCTTTCTTT. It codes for CASSPWAAGGQTEAFF.

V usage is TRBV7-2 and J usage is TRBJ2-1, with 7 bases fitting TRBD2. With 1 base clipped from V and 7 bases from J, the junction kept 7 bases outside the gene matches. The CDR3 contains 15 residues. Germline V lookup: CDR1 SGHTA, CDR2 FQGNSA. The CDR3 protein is CASSLGASGGNEQFF. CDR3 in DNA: TGTGCCAGCAGCTTAGGGGCTAGCGGAGGGAATGAGCAGTTCTTC.

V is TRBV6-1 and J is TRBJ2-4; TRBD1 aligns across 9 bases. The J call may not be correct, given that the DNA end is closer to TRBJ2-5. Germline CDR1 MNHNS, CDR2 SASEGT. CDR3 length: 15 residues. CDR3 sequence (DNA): TGTGCCATATCGAGCACCGGGACAGGGACGGAGACCCAGTACTTC. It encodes CAISSTGTGTETQYF.

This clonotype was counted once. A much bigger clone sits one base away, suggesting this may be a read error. The CDR3 sequence is CASSQIRGRTQCF. The CDR3, as DNA: TGTGCCAGCAGTCAGATAAGGGGGCGGACCCAGTGCTTC. The chain is built from TRBV28 and TRBJ2-5, with 7 bases lining up with TRBD1. CDR1 MDHEN and CDR2 SYDVKM come from the germline V gene. The CDR3 has 13 residues.

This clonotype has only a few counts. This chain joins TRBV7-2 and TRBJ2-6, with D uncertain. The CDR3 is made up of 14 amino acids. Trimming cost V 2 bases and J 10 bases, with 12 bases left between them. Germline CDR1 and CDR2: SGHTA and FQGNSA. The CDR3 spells CASSLRVRGNVLTF. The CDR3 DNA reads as TGTGCCAGCAGCTTAAGAGTCCGTGGGAACGTCCTGACTTTC.

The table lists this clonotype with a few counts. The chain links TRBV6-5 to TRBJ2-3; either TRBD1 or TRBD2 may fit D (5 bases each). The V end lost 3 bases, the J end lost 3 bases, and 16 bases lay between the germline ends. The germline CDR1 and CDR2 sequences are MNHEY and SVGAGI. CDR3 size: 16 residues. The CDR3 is CASSYSRGAPTDTQYF. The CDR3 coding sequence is TGTGCCAGCAGTTATTCCCGAGGGGCCCCAACAGATACGCAGTATTTT.

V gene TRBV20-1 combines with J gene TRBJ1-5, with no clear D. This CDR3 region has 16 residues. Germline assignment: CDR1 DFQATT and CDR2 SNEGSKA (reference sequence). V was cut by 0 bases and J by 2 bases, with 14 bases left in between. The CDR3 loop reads CSARDWLMGGNQPQHF. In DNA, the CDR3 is TGCAGTGCTAGAGATTGGTTAATGGGCGGCAATCAGCCCCAGCATTTT.

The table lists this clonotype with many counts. CDR3 amino acids: CASSIDRTQGGYTF. CDR3 sequence (DNA): TGTGCCAGCAGTATCGACAGGACCCAGGGGGGCTACACCTTC. V and J are TRBV6-2 or TRBV6-3 and TRBJ1-2; D possibly corresponds to TRBD1 (6 bases). Germline values: CDR1 MNHEY, CDR2 SVGEGT. CDR3 length equals 14 residues. V lost 5 bases to trimming and J lost 8 bases, with 18 bases between them.

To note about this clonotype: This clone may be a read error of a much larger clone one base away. CDR3 DNA: TGTGCCAGCAGCTTCGTCGGTAGCGGGGGGCGCTTCTACAATGAGCAGTACTTC. Protein: CASSFVGSGGRFYNEQYF. J is TRBJ2-5 and V is TRBV11-2; TRBD2 aligns across 10 bases. The V and J ends lost 3 bases and 11 bases, in that order; junction bases with no gene match: 21. The CDR3 has 18 amino acids. Germline CDR1 and CDR2: SGHAT and FQNNGV.

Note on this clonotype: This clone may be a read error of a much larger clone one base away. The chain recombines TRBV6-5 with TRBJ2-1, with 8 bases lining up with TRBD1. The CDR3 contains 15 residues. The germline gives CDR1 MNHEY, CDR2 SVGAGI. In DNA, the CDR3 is TGTGCCTGCAGTTACGAGCGGACAGGGCACAATGAGCAGTTCTTC. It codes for CACSYERTGHNEQFF.

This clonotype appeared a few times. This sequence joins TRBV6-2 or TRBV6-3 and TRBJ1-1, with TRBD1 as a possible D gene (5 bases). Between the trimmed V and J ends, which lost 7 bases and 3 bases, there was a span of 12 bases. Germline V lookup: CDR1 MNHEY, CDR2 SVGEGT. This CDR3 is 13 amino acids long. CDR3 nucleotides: TGTGCCAGCACCCAAGACAGCTACACTGAAGCTTTCTTT. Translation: CASTQDSYTEAFF.